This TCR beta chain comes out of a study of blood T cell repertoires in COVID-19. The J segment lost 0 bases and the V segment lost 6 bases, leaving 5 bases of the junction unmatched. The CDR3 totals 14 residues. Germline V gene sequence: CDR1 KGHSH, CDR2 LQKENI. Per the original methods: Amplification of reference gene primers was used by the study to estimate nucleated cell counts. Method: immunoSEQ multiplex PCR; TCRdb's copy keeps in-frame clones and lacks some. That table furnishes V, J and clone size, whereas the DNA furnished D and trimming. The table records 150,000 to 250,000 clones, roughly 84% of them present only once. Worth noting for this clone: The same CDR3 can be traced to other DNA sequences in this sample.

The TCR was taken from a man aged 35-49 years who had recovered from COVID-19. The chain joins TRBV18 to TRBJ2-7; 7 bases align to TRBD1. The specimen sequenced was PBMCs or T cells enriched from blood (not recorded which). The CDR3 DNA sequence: TGTGCCAGCTCTCCGGACAGGAGCTCCTACGAGCAGTACTTC. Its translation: CASSPDRSSYEQYF.